Below, 29 T cell receptor beta chains from the same sample are listed, as sequenced in a study of CD8 T cells in Susac syndrome. When the RNA was reverse transcribed, random hexamers were used with an input of roughly 0.5 to 1 ug. Each CDR3 protein is one row after TCRdb ran MiXCR on the immunoSEQ multiplex PCR reads. The data contain 150,000 to 250,000 distinct CDR3 sequences, over 90% of them singletons. The sample taken for sequencing was CD4+ T cells from PBMCs. Source of these receptors: a human donor with multiple sclerosis.

The chain joins TRBV5-1 to TRBJ2-6, with a possible D match to TRBD1 (6 bases). Germline V gives CDR1 SGHRS, CDR2 YFSETQ. V was trimmed by 7 bases and J by 0 bases, leaving 14 bases between them. This CDR3 has 16 residues. CDR3 region: CASQDRPSSGANVLTF. CDR3 in DNA: TGCGCCAGCCAAGACAGGCCCAGCTCTGGGGCCAACGTCCTGACTTTC.

The chain has TRBV3-1 and TRBJ2-5; 8 bases are a match to TRBD2. The CDR3 is 16 amino acids. The germline V gene has CDR1 LGHDT and CDR2 YNNKEL (reference sequence). After removal of 4 bases from V and 5 bases from J, the junction contained 12 bases not matched to a gene. DNA for the CDR3: TGTGCCAGCAGCCTTCCCCCCGCGGGAGGCTGGGAGACCCAGTACTTC. Protein: CASSLPPAGGWETQYF.

The genes are TRBV20-1 and TRBJ2-1; D is unclear. The CDR3 covers 15 residues. Germline CDR1 reads DFQATT; CDR2 reads SNEGSKA (reference sequence). V was clipped by 6 bases and J by 10 bases, with 25 bases between them. The CDR3 is CSAPKETSHYLEQFF. CDR3 DNA: TGCAGTGCCCCAAAGGAGACTTCCCATTACTTGGAGCAGTTCTTC.

This clonotype was seen only once. The genes are TRBV6-6 and TRBJ1-1; no clear D. This CDR3 is 13 amino acids long. Trimming cost V 6 bases and J 6 bases, with 14 bases left between them. Germline-derived CDR1 and CDR2 are MNHNY and SVGAGI (reference sequence). For the CDR3, the DNA is TGTGCCAGCAGGCTCAATGTAATTGCTGAAGCTTTCTTT. Its protein product is CASRLNVIAEAFF.

This chain joins TRBV30 and TRBJ2-2; no definite D call. The V end was cut by 7 bases, the J end by 0 bases, with 9 bases between. From germline, CDR1 is GTSNPN and CDR2 SVGIG (reference sequence). The CDR3 contains 13 residues. In DNA, the CDR3 is TGTGCCTCCAATAATCCGAACACCGGGGAGCTGTTTTTT. Protein product: CASNNPNTGELFF.

The rearrangement uses TRBV9 and TRBJ1-1; perhaps TRBD1 as D (5 bases). V was cut by 0 bases and J by 0 bases, with 6 bases left in between. This CDR3 is built from 14 residues. The V gene's germline CDR1 is SGDLS and CDR2 YYNGEE. Written as DNA, the CDR3 is TGTGCCAGCAGCGTAGGGGGGGTGAACACTGAAGCTTTCTTT. The encoded protein is CASSVGGVNTEAFF.

The V gene is TRBV5-1, the J gene TRBJ1-4, with D maybe TRBD1 (6 bases). There are 15 residues in the CDR3. With 4 bases removed from V and 2 bases from J, the gap between germline ends came to 12 bases. Germline values: CDR1 SGHRS, CDR2 YFSETQ. The CDR3, as DNA: TGCGCCAGCAGCACAGGGCCAGGGACTAATGAAAAACTGTTTTTT. Encoded protein: CASSTGPGTNEKLFF.

V usage is TRBV20-1 and J usage is TRBJ2-7, with D tentatively TRBD1 (6 bases). This CDR3 is built from 16 residues. CDR1 DFQATT and CDR2 SNEGSKA come from the germline V gene (reference sequence). V was cut by 2 bases and J by 3 bases, with 20 bases left in between. The CDR3, as DNA: TGCAGTGCTAGACCAGGGGTGCCTTTAGTGGGCTACGAGCAGTACTTC. Amino acids: CSARPGVPLVGYEQYF.

In DNA, the CDR3 is TGTGCCAGCAGTGCAGTCCGGGAATATAATTCACCCCTCCACTTT. Protein product: CASSAVREYNSPLHF. The chain combines TRBV25-1 with TRBJ1-6; no definite D call. The V gene lost 4 bases and the J gene lost 4 bases, with 11 bases spanning the gap. Germline-derived CDR1 and CDR2 are MGHDK and SYGVNS. The CDR3 contains 15 residues.

The chain couples TRBV4-1 to TRBJ2-7; the D call may be TRBD1 or TRBD2 (5 bases each). CDR1 MGHRA and CDR2 YSYEKL come from the germline V gene. The CDR3 loop spans 15 amino acids. V lost 6 bases, J lost 0 bases, and 15 bases lay in between. CDR3 in DNA: TGCGCCAGCAGTAACCCGGGACGGAGCTCCTACGAGCAGTACTTC. Translated, it gives CASSNPGRSSYEQYF.

The chain uses TRBV4-2 and TRBJ2-2; unclear D gene. V lost 10 bases, J lost 3 bases, and 15 bases lay in between. Germline CDR1 is LGHNA and CDR2 is YNFKEQ. CDR3 length: 14 amino acids. CDR3 sequence (DNA): TGTGCCACCAAAAAGTCGGTGGACACCGGGGAGCTGTTTTTT. This sequence encodes CATKKSVDTGELFF.

The V and J genes are TRBV29-1 and TRBJ2-3; D is unclear. V lost 1 base to trimming and J lost 2 bases, with 1 base between them. Germline CDR1 and CDR2: SQVTM and ANQGSEA. The CDR3 runs 11 residues. The CDR3 protein is CSVEVTDTQYF. CDR3 coding DNA: TGCAGCGTTGAAGTCACAGATACGCAGTATTTT.

The chain joins TRBV2 to TRBJ2-1, with 12 bases matching TRBD2. With 7 bases clipped from V and 12 bases from J, the junction kept 7 bases outside the gene matches. The CDR3 consists of 13 residues. Germline assignment: CDR1 SNHLY and CDR2 FYNNEI. This CDR3 reads CASTASGGARQFF. DNA for the CDR3: TGTGCCAGCACAGCTAGCGGGGGGGCCAGGCAGTTCTTC.

The genes are TRBV29-1 and TRBJ1-3; D unresolved. CDR3 size: 12 residues. V lost 4 bases and J 1 base, leaving 5 bases between the germline ends. In germline, CDR1 is SQVTM, CDR2 ANQGSEA. CDR3: CSVGWSGNTIYF. DNA for the CDR3: TGCAGCGTTGGGTGGTCTGGAAACACCATATATTTT.

This chain links TRBV20-1 with TRBJ2-7; 7 bases line up with TRBD2. CDR3 length: 14 amino acids. V gave up 0 bases and J gave up 3 bases; unmatched junction bases: 5. CDR1 and CDR2 from the germline V gene are DFQATT and SNEGSKA (reference sequence). CDR3 amino acids: CSARDQAGNYEQYF. The CDR3 DNA sequence: TGCAGTGCTAGAGATCAAGCGGGAAACTACGAGCAGTACTTC.

This clonotype was counted only a few times. The rearrangement joins TRBV19 to TRBJ1-2; no definite D call. V was shortened by 5 bases and J by 4 bases, with 5 bases between the two germline ends. The CDR3 contains 11 residues. The germline V gene has CDR1 LNHDA and CDR2 SQIVND (reference sequence). CDR3 nucleotides: TGTGCCAGTAGTGGCATCTATGGCTACACCTTC. This gives the protein CASSGIYGYTF.

The chain uses TRBV6-5 and TRBJ2-4; D is possibly TRBD1 or TRBD2 (5 bases each). The germline V gene encodes CDR1 MNHEY and CDR2 SVGAGI. Trimming pared 2 bases from V and 1 base from J, leaving 9 bases between. The CDR3 is 15 amino acids. The CDR3 bases are TGTGCCAGCAGTTACCGGGACGAGGCCAAAAACATTCAGTACTTC. This codes for CASSYRDEAKNIQYF.

The genes are TRBV29-1 and TRBJ2-4; D remains ambiguous. The germline V and J ends were trimmed by 0 bases and 2 bases, with 8 bases remaining between them. Germline V gives CDR1 SQVTM, CDR2 ANQGSEA. The CDR3 runs 14 residues. The CDR3 DNA is TGCAGCGTTGAAGATCAGCAGTCCAAAAACATTCAGTACTTC. The encoded protein is CSVEDQQSKNIQYF.

This chain links TRBV25-1 with TRBJ1-2, with D hard to call. Trimming stripped 6 bases from V and 4 bases from J, with 15 bases between. The CDR3 sequence is 14 residues long. CDR1 is MGHDK, CDR2 SYGVNS, per germline. The DNA of the CDR3 is TGTGCCAGCAGCACATATCCCCTGAGCTATGGCTACACCTTC. It is translated as CASSTYPLSYGYTF.

The gene calls are TRBV12-3 or TRBV12-4 and TRBJ2-6, with D unresolved. Trimming shortened V by 1 base and J by 3 bases, and 7 bases separated the two germline ends. The CDR3 runs to 15 residues. CDR3 region: CASSLGGSGANVLTF. DNA for the CDR3: TGTGCCAGCAGTTTAGGGGGTAGTGGGGCCAACGTCCTGACTTTC.

This chain uses TRBV9 with TRBJ2-1; 8 bases agree with TRBD1. The CDR3 length is 18 residues. Trimming removed 4 bases from V and 7 bases from J; junction bases left unmatched: 19. Germline CDR1 is SGDLS and CDR2 is YYNGEE. The CDR3 spells CASSPSKGWTGKVNEQFF. CDR3 nucleotides: TGTGCCAGCAGCCCCTCTAAAGGATGGACAGGGAAGGTGAATGAGCAGTTCTTC.

The sample holds one count of this clonotype. The rearrangement joins TRBV18 to TRBJ2-7; 9 bases agree with TRBD1. This CDR3 has 13 residues. From germline, CDR1 is KGHSH and CDR2 LQKENI. After removal of 8 bases from V and 5 bases from J, the junction contained 7 bases not matched to a gene. The CDR3 nucleotides read TGTGCCAGCGCTCGGGACAGGGCCGACGAGCAGTACTTC. This translates into CASARDRADEQYF.

The V call is TRBV2, the J call TRBJ2-2; 11 bases map to TRBD2. CDR1 and CDR2 from the germline V gene are SNHLY and FYNNEI. CDR3 length equals 17 residues. V trimming: 0 bases; J trimming: 5 bases; junction bases outside the gene matches: 5. For the CDR3, the DNA is TGTGCCAGCAGTGAAGCGCTTAGCGGGAGGGGTACCGGGGAGCTGTTTTTT. Protein: CASSEALSGRGTGELFF.

The chain is built from TRBV4-2 and TRBJ2-1; 7 positions agree with TRBD2. This CDR3 is 15 amino acids long. Germline V CDR1 and CDR2: LGHNA, YNFKEQ. The ends lost 7 bases at V and 4 bases at J; junction bases unmatched: 10. The CDR3: CASTERDYTYNEQFF. DNA of the CDR3: TGTGCCAGCACCGAGAGGGACTACACGTACAATGAGCAGTTCTTC.

V is TRBV28 and J is TRBJ2-3; TRBD2 is a possible D gene (6 bases). With 7 bases removed from V and 4 bases from J, the gap between germline ends came to 15 bases. This CDR3 is 14 amino acids long. Germline assignment: CDR1 MDHEN and CDR2 SYDVKM. CDR3 region: CASTFGGRPDTQYF. CDR3 sequence (DNA): TGTGCCAGCACCTTTGGAGGGCGCCCAGATACGCAGTATTTT.

The chain uses TRBV29-1 and TRBJ2-3; 8 nucleotides agree with TRBD2. The junction had 8 bases not matched to a gene; V was cut back by 3 bases and J by 3 bases. This CDR3 spans 15 amino acids. Germline CDR1 reads SQVTM; CDR2 reads ANQGSEA. The CDR3 DNA reads as TGCAGCGTTGATCTTAGCGGGGCCACTACAGATACGCAGTATTTT. Amino acids: CSVDLSGATTDTQYF.

The chain employs TRBV7-2 and TRBJ2-7, with 7 bases lining up with TRBD2. V was pared by 2 bases and J by 1 base, with 2 bases of the junction left unmatched. The germline CDR1 and CDR2 sequences are SGHTA and FQGNSA. The length of the CDR3 is 14 residues. Here the CDR3 DNA reads TGTGCCAGCAGCTTAAGCGGGACGTCCTACGAGCAGTACTTC. This encodes CASSLSGTSYEQYF.

The V call is TRBV3-1, the J call TRBJ1-1, with D maybe TRBD1 (6 bases). The germline CDR1 and CDR2 sequences are LGHDT and YNNKEL (reference sequence). V lost 5 bases, J lost 3 bases, and 16 bases lay in between. The CDR3 extends over 15 amino acids. CDR3 protein: CASSFPSGGHTEAFF. CDR3 bases: TGTGCCAGCAGCTTCCCTTCCGGGGGGCACACTGAAGCTTTCTTT. Full variable domain (rest looked up from reference TRBV3-1 and TRBJ1-1): DTAVSQTPKYLVTQMGNDKSIKCEQNLGHDTMYWYKQDSKKFLKIMFSYNNKELIINETVPNRFSPKSPDKAHLNLHINSLELGDSAVYFCASSFPSGGHTEAFFGQGTRLTVV.

V is TRBV20-1 and J is TRBJ1-3, with 10 bases lining up with TRBD1. The germline CDR1 and CDR2 sequences are DFQATT and SNEGSKA (reference sequence). The V and J ends lost 3 bases and 1 base, in that order; junction bases with no gene match: 3. This CDR3 region has 15 residues. In nucleotides, the CDR3 is TGCAGTGCTAGGCCGGGACAGGGGTCTGGAAACACCATATATTTT. This encodes CSARPGQGSGNTIYF.